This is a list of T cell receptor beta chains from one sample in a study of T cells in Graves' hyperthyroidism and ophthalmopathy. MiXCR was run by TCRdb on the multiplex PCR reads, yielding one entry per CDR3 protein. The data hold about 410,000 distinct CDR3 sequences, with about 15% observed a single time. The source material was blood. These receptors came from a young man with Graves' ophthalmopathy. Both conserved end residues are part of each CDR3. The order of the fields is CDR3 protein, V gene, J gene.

CASRPGTSPYTDTQYF	TRBV5-1	TRBJ2-3
CASSYGQGPYGYTF	TRBV7-9	TRBJ1-2
CASSRDGPLSEKLFF	TRBV6-2/TRBV6-3	TRBJ1-4
CATCIGASNTDTQYF	TRBV11-2	TRBJ2-3
CASSQDGSNTEAFF	TRBV3-1	TRBJ1-1
CASSDRLNSPLHF	TRBV5-5	TRBJ1-6
CASSLVKASGRARAYNEQFF	TRBV11-2	TRBJ2-1
CASSLGASGSDEQYF	TRBV5-1	TRBJ2-7
CASSQVENTQYF	TRBV3-1	TRBJ2-3
CASRAGTSTDTQYF	TRBV12-3/TRBV12-4	TRBJ2-3
CASRSPAGGQETQYF	TRBV2	TRBJ2-5
CASSLVQVADTQYF	TRBV5-1	TRBJ2-3
CSAREIRIGTLGGGYTF	TRBV20-1	TRBJ1-2
CASSRDRTPHNQPQHF	TRBV5-5	TRBJ1-5
CASSQEGTSWNTEAFF	TRBV14	TRBJ1-1
CASSVWDGDNEQFF	TRBV9	TRBJ2-1
CASSLPGGGHEQYF	TRBV13	TRBJ2-7
CASSFLPGETQYF	TRBV5-5	TRBJ2-5
CASSFWRLSTDTQYF	TRBV12-3/TRBV12-4	TRBJ2-3
CASSQDIGLRRVGYEQYF	TRBV3-1	TRBJ2-7
CSAGDRENTEAFF	TRBV20-1	TRBJ1-1
CAISGGTPNQPQHF	TRBV10-3	TRBJ1-5
CASSPLAQRADTQYF	TRBV18	TRBJ2-3
CASSSGLAGGRETQYF	TRBV5-1	TRBJ2-5
CASSPGTRYEQYF	TRBV5-1	TRBJ2-7
CASSPSWRGKYNEQFF	TRBV6-2/TRBV6-3	TRBJ2-1
CASTGQGSPDTQYF	TRBV19	TRBJ2-3
CSASTGEEISQPQHF	TRBV20-1	TRBJ1-5
CASSLDAMAYEQYF	TRBV11-3	TRBJ2-7
CSASPPGFYGYTF	TRBV20-1	TRBJ1-2
CASSYSGRGASYNEQFF	TRBV6-6	TRBJ2-1
CASRGTYSNQPQHF	TRBV6-1	TRBJ1-5
CASSLGGGGQQPQHF	TRBV7-9	TRBJ1-5
CASRPKGARLGETQYF	TRBV6-1	TRBJ2-5
CARHHRGDQAGVGEQFF	TRBV18	TRBJ2-1
CASRPTGHGGYTF	TRBV27	TRBJ1-2
CSALSGGAKNEQFF	TRBV20-1	TRBJ2-1
CASSSRRRADTQYF	TRBV7-2	TRBJ2-3
CASSPGTGSQETQYF	TRBV6-1	TRBJ2-5
CASSQVRTGGNYGYTF	TRBV4-1	TRBJ1-2
CAIRGGKETQYF	TRBV10-3	TRBJ2-5
CASSLSVELNTEAFF	TRBV27	TRBJ1-1
CASSLWTLQETQYF	TRBV11-2	TRBJ2-5